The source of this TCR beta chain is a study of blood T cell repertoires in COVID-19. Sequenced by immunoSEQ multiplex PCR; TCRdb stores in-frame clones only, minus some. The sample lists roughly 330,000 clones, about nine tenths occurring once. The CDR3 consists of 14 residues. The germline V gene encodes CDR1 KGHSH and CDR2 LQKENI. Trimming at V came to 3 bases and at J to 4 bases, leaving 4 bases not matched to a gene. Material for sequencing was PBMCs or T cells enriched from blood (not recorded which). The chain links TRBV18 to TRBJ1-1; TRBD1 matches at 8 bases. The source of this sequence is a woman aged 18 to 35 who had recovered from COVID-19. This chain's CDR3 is CASSPAGGFTEAFF. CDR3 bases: TGTGCCAGCTCACCGGCAGGGGGCTTCACTGAAGCTTTCTTT.